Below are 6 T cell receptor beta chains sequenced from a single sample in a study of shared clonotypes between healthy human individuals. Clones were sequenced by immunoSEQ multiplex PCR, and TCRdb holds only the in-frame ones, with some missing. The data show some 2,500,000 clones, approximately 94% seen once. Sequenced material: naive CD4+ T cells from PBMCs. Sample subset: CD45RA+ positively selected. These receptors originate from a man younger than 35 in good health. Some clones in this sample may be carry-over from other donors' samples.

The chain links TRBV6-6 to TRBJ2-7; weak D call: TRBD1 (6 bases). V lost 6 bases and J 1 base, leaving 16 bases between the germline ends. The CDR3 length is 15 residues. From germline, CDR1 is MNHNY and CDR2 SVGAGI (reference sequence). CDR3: CASRRRTAGSYEQYF. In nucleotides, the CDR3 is TGTGCCAGCAGGCGCCGGACAGCAGGATCCTACGAGCAGTACTTC.

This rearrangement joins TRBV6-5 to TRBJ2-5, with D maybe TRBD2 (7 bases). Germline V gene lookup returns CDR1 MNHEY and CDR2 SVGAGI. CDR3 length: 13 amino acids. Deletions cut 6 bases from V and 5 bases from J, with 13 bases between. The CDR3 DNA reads TGTGCCAGCAGGTTACGGGGGGCTGAGACCCAGTACTTC. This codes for CASRLRGAETQYF.

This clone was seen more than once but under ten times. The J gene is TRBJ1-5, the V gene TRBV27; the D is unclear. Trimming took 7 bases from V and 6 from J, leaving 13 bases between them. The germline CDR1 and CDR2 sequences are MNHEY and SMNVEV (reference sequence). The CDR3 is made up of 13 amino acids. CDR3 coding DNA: TGTGCCAGCACCCCGGGCAGAGGTCAGCCCCAGCATTTT. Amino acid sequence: CASTPGRGQPQHF.

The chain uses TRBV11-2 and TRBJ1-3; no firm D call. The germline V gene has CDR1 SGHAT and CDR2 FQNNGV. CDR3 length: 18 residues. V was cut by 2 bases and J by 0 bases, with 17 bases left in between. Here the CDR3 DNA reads TGTGCCAGCAGCTTACGGCGGGCGAATCCTTTCTCTGGAAACACCATATATTTT. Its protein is CASSLRRANPFSGNTIYF.

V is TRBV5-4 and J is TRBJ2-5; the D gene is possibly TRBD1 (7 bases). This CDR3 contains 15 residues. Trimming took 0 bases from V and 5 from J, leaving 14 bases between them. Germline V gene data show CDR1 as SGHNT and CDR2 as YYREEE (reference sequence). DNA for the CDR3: TGTGCCAGCAGCTTGGTTCCAGGGGGGATGGAGACCCAGTACTTC. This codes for CASSLVPGGMETQYF.

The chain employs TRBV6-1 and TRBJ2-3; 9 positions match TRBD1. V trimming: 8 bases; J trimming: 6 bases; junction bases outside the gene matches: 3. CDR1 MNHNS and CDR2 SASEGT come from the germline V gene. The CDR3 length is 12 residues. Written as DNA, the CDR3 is TGTGCCAGCTGGGACAGGGTGGATACGCAGTATTTT. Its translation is CASWDRVDTQYF.